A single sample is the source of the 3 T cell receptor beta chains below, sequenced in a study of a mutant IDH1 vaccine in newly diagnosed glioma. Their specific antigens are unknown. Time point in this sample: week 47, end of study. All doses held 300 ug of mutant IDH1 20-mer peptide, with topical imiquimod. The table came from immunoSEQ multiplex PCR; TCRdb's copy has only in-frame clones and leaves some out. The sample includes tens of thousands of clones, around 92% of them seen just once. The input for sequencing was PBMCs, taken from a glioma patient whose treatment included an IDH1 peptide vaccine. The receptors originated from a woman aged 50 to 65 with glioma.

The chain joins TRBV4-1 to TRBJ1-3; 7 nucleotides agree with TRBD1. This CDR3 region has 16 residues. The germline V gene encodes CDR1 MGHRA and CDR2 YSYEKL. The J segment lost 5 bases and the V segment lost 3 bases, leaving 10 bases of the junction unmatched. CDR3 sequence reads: CASSHPARTGRNTIYF. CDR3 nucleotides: TGCGCCAGCAGCCATCCCGCCAGGACAGGTAGAAACACCATATATTTT.

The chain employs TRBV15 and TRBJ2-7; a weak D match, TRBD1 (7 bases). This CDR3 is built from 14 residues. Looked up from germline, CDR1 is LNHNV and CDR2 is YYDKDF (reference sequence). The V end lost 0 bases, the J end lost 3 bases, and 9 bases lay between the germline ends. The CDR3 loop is CATSRDRGVYEQYF. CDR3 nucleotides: TGTGCCACCAGCAGAGACAGGGGGGTCTACGAGCAGTACTTC. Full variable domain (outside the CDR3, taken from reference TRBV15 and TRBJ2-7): DAMVIQNPRYQVTQFGKPVTLSCSQTLNHNVMYWYQQKSSQAPKLLFHYYDKDFNNEADTPDNFQSRRPNTSFCFLDIRSPGLGDTAMYLCATSRDRGVYEQYFGPGTRLTVT.

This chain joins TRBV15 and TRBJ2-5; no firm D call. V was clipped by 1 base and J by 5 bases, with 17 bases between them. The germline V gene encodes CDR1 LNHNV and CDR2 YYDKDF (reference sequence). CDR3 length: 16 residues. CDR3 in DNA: TGTGCCACCAGCAGAGCACGGAACGGCCTGGTGGAGACCCAGTACTTC. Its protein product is CATSRARNGLVETQYF.